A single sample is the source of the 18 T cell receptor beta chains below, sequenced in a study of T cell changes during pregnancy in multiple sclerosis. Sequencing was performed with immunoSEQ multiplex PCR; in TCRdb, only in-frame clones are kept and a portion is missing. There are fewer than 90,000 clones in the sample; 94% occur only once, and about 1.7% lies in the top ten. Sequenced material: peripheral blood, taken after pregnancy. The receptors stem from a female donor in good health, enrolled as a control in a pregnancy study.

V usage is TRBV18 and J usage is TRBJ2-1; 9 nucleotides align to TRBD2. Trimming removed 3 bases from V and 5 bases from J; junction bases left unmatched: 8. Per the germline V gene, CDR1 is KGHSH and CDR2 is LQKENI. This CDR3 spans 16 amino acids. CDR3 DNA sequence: TGTGCCAGCTCACCTAAGGCGGGAGGGCCAGACAATGAGCAGTTCTTC. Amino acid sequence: CASSPKAGGPDNEQFF.

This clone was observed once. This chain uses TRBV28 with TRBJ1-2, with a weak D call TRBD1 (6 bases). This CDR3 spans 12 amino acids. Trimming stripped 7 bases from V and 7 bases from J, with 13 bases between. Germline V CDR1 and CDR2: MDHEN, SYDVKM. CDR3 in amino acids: CASKGRGGGYTF. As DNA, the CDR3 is TGTGCCAGCAAGGGCAGGGGCGGTGGCTACACCTTC.

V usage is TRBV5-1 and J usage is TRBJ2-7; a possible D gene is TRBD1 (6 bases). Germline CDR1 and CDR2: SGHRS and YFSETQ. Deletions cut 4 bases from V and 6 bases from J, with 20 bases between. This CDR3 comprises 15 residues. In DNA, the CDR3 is TGCGCCAGCAGCGGAACCCCGGAACAGGGAAGCGAGCAGTACTTC. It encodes CASSGTPEQGSEQYF.

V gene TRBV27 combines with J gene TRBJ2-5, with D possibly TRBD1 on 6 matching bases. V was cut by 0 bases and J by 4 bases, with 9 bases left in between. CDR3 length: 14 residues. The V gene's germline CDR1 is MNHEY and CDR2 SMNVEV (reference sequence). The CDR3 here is CASSLSVGGETQYF. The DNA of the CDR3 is TGTGCCAGCAGTTTATCGGTAGGGGGAGAGACCCAGTACTTC.

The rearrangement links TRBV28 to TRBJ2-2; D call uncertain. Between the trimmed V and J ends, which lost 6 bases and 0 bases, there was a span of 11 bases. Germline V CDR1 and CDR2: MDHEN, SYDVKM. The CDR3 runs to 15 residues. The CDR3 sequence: CASSLPQTNTGELFF. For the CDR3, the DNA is TGTGCCAGCAGCCTCCCCCAGACGAACACCGGGGAGCTGTTTTTT.

The CDR3 nucleotides read TGTGCCAGCAGCGTAGCTGGTACGGACCAAGAGACCCAGTACTTC. Encoded protein: CASSVAGTDQETQYF. The rearrangement uses TRBV9 and TRBJ2-5; no clear D gene. The germline V and J ends were trimmed by 0 bases and 0 bases, with 9 bases remaining between them. CDR3 length equals 15 residues. Germline V lookup: CDR1 SGDLS, CDR2 YYNGEE. Together with reference TRBV9 and TRBJ2-5, the CDR3 gives the full variable domain: DSGVTQTPKHLITATGQRVTLRCSPRSGDLSVYWYQQSLDQGLQFLIQYYNGEERAKGNILERFSAQQFPDLHSELNLSSLELGDSALYFCASSVAGTDQETQYFGPGTRLLVL.

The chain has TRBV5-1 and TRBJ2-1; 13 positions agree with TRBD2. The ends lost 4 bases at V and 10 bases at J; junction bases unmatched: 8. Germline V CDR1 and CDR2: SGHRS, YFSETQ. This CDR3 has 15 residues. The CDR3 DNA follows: TGCGCCAGCAGCACGGTTGGGGGACTAGCGGGAGAGCAGTTCTTC. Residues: CASSTVGGLAGEQFF.

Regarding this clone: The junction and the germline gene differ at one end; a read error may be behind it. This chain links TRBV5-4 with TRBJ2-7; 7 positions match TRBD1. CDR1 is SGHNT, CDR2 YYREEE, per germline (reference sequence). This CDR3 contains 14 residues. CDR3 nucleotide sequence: TGTGCCAGCAGCTTCACCCGACAGGGAACCGAGCAGTCCTTC. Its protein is CASSFTRQGTEQSF.

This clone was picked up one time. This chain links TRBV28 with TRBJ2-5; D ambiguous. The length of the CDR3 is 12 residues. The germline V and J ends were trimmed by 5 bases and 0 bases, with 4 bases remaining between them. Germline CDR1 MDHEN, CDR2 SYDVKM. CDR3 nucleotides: TGTGCCAGCAGTCCTTACCAAGAGACCCAGTACTTC. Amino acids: CASSPYQETQYF.

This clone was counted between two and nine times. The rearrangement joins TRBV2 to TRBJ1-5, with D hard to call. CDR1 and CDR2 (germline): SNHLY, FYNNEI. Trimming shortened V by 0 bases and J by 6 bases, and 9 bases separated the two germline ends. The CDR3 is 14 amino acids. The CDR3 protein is CASSEAAGIQPQHF. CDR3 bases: TGTGCCAGCAGTGAAGCAGCCGGGATTCAGCCCCAGCATTTT. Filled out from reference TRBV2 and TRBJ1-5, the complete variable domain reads EPEVTQTPSHQVTQMGQEVILRCVPISNHLYFYWYRQILGQKVEFLVSFYNNEISEKSEIFDDQFSVERPDGSNFTLKIRSTKLEDSAMYFCASSEAAGIQPQHFGDGTRLSIL.

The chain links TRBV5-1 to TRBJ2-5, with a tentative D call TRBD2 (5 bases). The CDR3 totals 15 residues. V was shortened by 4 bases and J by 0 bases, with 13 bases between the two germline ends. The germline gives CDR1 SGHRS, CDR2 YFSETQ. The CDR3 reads CASSPKAGDQETQYF. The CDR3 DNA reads TGCGCCAGCAGCCCGAAGGCCGGGGACCAAGAGACCCAGTACTTC.

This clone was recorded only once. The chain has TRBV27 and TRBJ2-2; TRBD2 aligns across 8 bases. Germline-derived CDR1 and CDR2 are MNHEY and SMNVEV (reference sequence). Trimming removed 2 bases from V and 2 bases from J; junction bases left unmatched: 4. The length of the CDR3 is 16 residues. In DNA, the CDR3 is TGTGCCAGCAGTTTAATACTAGCGGAAAACACCGGGGAGCTGTTTTTT. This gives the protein CASSLILAENTGELFF.

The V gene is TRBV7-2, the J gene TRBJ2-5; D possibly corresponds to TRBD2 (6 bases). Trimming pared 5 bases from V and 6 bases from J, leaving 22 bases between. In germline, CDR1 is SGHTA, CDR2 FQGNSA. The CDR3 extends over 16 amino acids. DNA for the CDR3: TGTGCCAGCAGCCCCGGGATTATGATCCGCGGGAAGACCCAGTACTTC. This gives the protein CASSPGIMIRGKTQYF.

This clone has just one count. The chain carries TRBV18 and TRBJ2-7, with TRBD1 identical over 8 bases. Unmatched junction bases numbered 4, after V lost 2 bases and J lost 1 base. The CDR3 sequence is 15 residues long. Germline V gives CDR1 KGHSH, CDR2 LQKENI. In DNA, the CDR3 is TGTGCCAGCTCACCAACCGGGACAGGATCCTACGAGCAGTACTTC. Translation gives CASSPTGTGSYEQYF.

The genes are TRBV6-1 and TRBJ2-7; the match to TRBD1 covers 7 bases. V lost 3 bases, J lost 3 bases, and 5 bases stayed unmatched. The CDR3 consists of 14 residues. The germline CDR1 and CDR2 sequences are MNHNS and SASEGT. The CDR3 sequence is CASSDEPGGYEQYF. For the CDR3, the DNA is TGTGCCAGCAGTGATGAACCAGGGGGCTACGAGCAGTACTTC.

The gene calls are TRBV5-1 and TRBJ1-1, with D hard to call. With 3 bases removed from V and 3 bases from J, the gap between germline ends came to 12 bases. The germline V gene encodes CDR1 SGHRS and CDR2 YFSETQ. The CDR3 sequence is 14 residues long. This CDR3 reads CASSWEGRDTEAFF. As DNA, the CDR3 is TGCGCCAGCAGCTGGGAGGGAAGGGACACTGAAGCTTTCTTT.

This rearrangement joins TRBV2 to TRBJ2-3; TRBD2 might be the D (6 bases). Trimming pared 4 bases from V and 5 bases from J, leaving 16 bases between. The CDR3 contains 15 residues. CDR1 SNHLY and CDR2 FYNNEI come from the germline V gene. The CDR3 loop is CASSGDGSRGDTQYF. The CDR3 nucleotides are TGTGCCAGCAGTGGTGACGGGAGCCGGGGAGATACGCAGTATTTT.

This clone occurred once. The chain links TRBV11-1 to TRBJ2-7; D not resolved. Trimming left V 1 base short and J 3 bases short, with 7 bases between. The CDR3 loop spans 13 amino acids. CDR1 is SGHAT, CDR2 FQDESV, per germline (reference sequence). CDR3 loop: CASSLEPGYEQYF. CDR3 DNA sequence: TGTGCCAGCAGCTTAGAACCGGGCTACGAGCAGTACTTC.